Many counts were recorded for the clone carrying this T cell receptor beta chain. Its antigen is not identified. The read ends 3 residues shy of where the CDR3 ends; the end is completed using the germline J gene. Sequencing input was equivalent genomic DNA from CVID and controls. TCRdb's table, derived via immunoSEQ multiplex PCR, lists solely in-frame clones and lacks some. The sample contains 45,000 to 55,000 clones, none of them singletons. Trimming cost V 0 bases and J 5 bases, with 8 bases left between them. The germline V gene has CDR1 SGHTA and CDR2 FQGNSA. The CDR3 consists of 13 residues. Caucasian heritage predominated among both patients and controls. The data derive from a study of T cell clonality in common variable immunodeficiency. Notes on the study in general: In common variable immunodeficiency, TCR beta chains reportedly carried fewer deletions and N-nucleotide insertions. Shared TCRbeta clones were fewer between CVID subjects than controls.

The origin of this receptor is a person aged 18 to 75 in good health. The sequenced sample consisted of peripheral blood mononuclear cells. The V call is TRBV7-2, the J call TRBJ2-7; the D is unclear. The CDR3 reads CASSLAGSHEQYF. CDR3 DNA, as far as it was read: TGTGCCAGCAGCTTAGCAGGGTCCCACGAG.